The clone carrying this T cell receptor (beta chain) was picked up one time. The data were obtained in a study of blood T cell repertoires in COVID-19. Profiled with immunoSEQ multiplex PCR; TCRdb holds only in-frame clones, not every one. In the table there are around 150,000 clones, approximately 90% of which are singletons. The germline V gene encodes CDR1 SGHTA and CDR2 FQGNSA. V was clipped by 5 bases and J by 1 base, with 8 bases between them. This CDR3 is built from 13 residues. The source material was peripheral blood. The source of this sequence is a woman in her sixties who had recovered from COVID-19. J is TRBJ1-1 and V is TRBV7-2; possible D gene TRBD1, 5 bases. This CDR3 is CASSLDRNTEAFF. The DNA of the CDR3 is TGTGCCAGCAGCCTAGACAGGAACACTGAAGCTTTCTTT.